This TCR beta chain comes out of a study of shared clonotypes between healthy human individuals. The assay was immunoSEQ multiplex PCR, and TCRdb's table has in-frame clones only and misses some. The table includes some 2,500,000 clones, roughly 93% detected once. Trimming shortened V by 3 bases and J by 4 bases, and 22 bases separated the two germline ends. CDR1 and CDR2 (germline): MGHRA, YSYEKL. The CDR3 sequence is 17 residues long. The V call is TRBV4-1, the J call TRBJ2-7, with D possibly TRBD1 on 6 matching bases. The source is a man younger than 35 in good health. Some clones in this sample may be carry-over from other donors' samples. The specimen was naive CD4+ T cells from PBMCs. The subset: CD45RA+ positively selected. Here the CDR3 reads CASSHYNRRDTTYEQYF. The CDR3 nucleotides read TGCGCCAGCAGCCATTATAATCGCCGGGACACCACTTACGAGCAGTACTTC.